Shown below are 11 T cell receptor beta chains from a single sample sequenced in a study of T cell responses to AZD1222 COVID-19 vaccine. Only in-frame clones appear in the TCRdb table, and some are missing; sequencing was by immunoSEQ multiplex PCR. The data show 130,000 to 150,000 clones, with more than 80% seen just once and roughly 1.7% held by the top ten. Sequenced material: peripheral blood, taken on day 0 of AZD1222 vaccination. These receptors came from an adult in good health.

The chain couples TRBV5-4 to TRBJ1-2, with TRBD1 identical over 10 bases. Germline trimming cut 0 bases from V and 4 bases from J; bases unmatched to any gene: 15. CDR3 length: 19 residues. The germline V gene has CDR1 SGHNT and CDR2 YYREEE (reference sequence). CDR3 DNA: TGTGCCAGCAGCTTGGCCGGATGGACAGGGGGTCCTACCCTCTATGGCTACACCTTC. The encoded protein is CASSLAGWTGGPTLYGYTF.

The V and J genes are TRBV2 and TRBJ1-1; no reliable D call. The CDR3 runs to 15 residues. Germline V lookup: CDR1 SNHLY, CDR2 FYNNEI. V lost 0 bases and J lost 5, with 13 bases in between. CDR3 region: CASSEAALQGTEAFF. CDR3 nucleotides: TGTGCCAGCAGTGAAGCGGCTCTCCAAGGGACTGAAGCTTTCTTT.

The chain has TRBV12-5 and TRBJ1-1; no reliable D call. The CDR3 totals 12 residues. With 7 bases removed from V and 8 bases from J, the gap between germline ends came to 14 bases. The germline gives CDR1 LGHNT, CDR2 FRNRAP. This chain's CDR3 is CASALGRPEAFF. For the CDR3, the DNA is TGTGCTAGTGCTTTAGGACGTCCAGAAGCTTTCTTT.

The chain links TRBV10-1 to TRBJ2-5, with D possibly TRBD1 on 6 matching bases. There are 13 residues in the CDR3. Germline V gene lookup returns CDR1 WNHNN and CDR2 SYGVQD (reference sequence). V was trimmed by 3 bases and J by 9 bases, leaving 14 bases between them. CDR3 sequence reads: CASSDLASGAQYF. The CDR3 DNA follows: TGCGCCAGCAGTGACCTGGCGTCAGGGGCCCAGTACTTC.

The V gene is TRBV9, the J gene TRBJ2-5; possibly TRBD2 for D (5 bases). Germline loops: CDR1 SGDLS, CDR2 YYNGEE. The CDR3 is 14 residues long. The V end was cut by 4 bases, the J end by 5 bases, with 15 bases between. The CDR3 reads CASSSRGREETQYF. In DNA form, the CDR3 reads TGTGCCAGCAGCTCCAGAGGAAGGGAGGAGACCCAGTACTTC.

The table lists this clone with a few counts. J is TRBJ1-6 and V is TRBV9, with a possible D match to TRBD1 (5 bases). The V end was cut by 0 bases, the J end by 10 bases, with 8 bases between. CDR3 size: 13 residues. Germline loops: CDR1 SGDLS, CDR2 YYNGEE. The CDR3 reads CASSVGSGSPLHF. The CDR3 nucleotides read TGTGCCAGCAGCGTAGGGTCAGGGTCACCCCTCCACTTT.

The chain couples TRBV3-1 (or the pseudogene TRBV3-2) to TRBJ1-6, with D possibly TRBD1 on 5 matching bases. Per germline, CDR1 LGHDT and CDR2 YNNKEL (reference sequence). There are 15 residues in the CDR3. The V end was cut by 4 bases, the J end by 15 bases, with 22 bases between. DNA for the CDR3: TGTGCCAGCAGCCTAAGAGCCGGGGCCAACGGGGACCTCCACTTT. This encodes CASSLRAGANGDLHF.

This clone was counted between two and nine times. In the same sample, other DNA sequences code for this CDR3. The CDR3 bases are TGTGCCTGGAGTGTACAGGGGAATCAGCCCCAGCATTTT. As protein: CAWSVQGNQPQHF. This sequence joins TRBV30 and TRBJ1-5; 7 nucleotides agree with TRBD1. From germline, CDR1 is GTSNPN and CDR2 SVGIG (reference sequence). V was clipped by 0 bases and J by 4 bases; unmatched bases: 0. The CDR3 contains 13 residues.

This chain links TRBV28 with TRBJ2-7, with 9 bases matching TRBD2. The V and J ends lost 1 base and 7 bases, in that order; junction bases with no gene match: 11. The CDR3 is 16 residues long. Germline CDR1 and CDR2: MDHEN and SYDVKM. The CDR3 spells CASSLLGVAGAREQYF. The CDR3 DNA follows: TGTGCCAGCAGTTTATTAGGGGTAGCGGGAGCGAGGGAGCAGTACTTC.

This clone has a handful of counts. This chain connects TRBV28 to TRBJ2-3, with 11 bases that match TRBD2. Germline lookup yields CDR1 MDHEN and CDR2 SYDVKM. The CDR3 runs 21 residues. With 1 base clipped from V and 2 bases from J, the junction kept 17 bases outside the gene matches. In DNA form, the CDR3 reads TGTGCCAGCAGTTTATCGTGGTCGGACGGGACTAGCGGCTCATACACAGATACGCAGTATTTT. Encoded protein: CASSLSWSDGTSGSYTDTQYF.

V and J are TRBV19 and TRBJ1-5; a possible D gene is TRBD1 (5 bases). This CDR3 has 14 amino acids. Germline CDR1 is LNHDA and CDR2 is SQIVND (reference sequence). Trimming cost V 7 bases and J 0 bases, with 10 bases left between them. CDR3 sequence reads: CASKTVNSNQPQHF. The CDR3 nucleotides read TGTGCCAGTAAGACAGTAAATAGCAATCAGCCCCAGCATTTT.